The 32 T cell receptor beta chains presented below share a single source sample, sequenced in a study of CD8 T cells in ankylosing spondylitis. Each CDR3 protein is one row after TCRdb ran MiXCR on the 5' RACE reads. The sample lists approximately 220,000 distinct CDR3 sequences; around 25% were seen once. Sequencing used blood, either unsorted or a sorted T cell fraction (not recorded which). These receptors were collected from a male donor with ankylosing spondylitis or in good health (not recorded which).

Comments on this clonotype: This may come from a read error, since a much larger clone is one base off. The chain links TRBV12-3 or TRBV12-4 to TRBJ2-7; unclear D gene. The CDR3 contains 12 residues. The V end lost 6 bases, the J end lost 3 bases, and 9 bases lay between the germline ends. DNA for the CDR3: TGTGCCAGCAGCCCCCCGGGCTACGAGCAGTACTTC. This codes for CASSPPGYEQYF.

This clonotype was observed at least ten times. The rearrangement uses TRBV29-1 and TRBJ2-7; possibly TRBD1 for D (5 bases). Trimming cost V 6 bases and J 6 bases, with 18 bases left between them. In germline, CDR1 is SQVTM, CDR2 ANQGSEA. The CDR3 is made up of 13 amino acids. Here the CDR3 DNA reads TGCAGCGTCAGGGAACAGGATGTGGGCGAGCAGTACTTC. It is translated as CSVREQDVGEQYF.

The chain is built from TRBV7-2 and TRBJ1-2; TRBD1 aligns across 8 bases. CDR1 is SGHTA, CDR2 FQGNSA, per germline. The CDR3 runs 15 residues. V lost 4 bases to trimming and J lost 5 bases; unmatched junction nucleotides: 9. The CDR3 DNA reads TGTGCCAGCAGCTCCCTCGACAGGGGATGGTATGGCTACACCTTC. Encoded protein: CASSSLDRGWYGYTF.

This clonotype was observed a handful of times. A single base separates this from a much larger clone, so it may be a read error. The CDR3 DNA reads TGCGCCAGCAGCCCTCGCGGGGAGAGCACAGATACGCAGTATTTT. It yields the protein CASSPRGESTDTQYF. The rearrangement joins TRBV5-5 to TRBJ2-3; D possibly corresponds to TRBD2 (6 bases). The CDR3 has 15 amino acids. From germline, CDR1 is SGHKS and CDR2 YYEKEE (reference sequence). Drawing the rest from reference TRBV5-5 and TRBJ2-3, the complete variable domain is DAGVTQSPTHLIKTRGQQVTLRCSPISGHKSVSWYQQVLGQGPQFIFQYYEKEERGRGNFPDRFSARQFPNYSSELNVNALLLGDSALYLCASSPRGESTDTQYFGPGTRLTVL.

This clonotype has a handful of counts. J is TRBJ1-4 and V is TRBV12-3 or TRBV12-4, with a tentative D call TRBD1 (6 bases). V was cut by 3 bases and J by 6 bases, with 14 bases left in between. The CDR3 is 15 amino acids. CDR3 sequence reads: CASSFAGQRDEKLFF. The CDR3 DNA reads TGTGCCAGCAGTTTCGCCGGACAGCGAGATGAAAAACTGTTTTTT.

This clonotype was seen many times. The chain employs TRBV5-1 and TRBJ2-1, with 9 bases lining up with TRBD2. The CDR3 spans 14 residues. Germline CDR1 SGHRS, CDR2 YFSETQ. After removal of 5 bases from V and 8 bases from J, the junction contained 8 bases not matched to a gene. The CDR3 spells CASSLAGTRDEQFF. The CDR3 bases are TGCGCCAGCAGTCTAGCGGGGACTAGGGATGAGCAGTTCTTC.

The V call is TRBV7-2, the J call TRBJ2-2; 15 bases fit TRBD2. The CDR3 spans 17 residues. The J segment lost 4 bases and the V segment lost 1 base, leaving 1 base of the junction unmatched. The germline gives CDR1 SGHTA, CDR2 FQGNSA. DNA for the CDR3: TGTGCCAGCAGCTTAGGGGGACTAGCGGGAGGCACCGGGGAGCTGTTTTTT. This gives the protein CASSLGGLAGGTGELFF.

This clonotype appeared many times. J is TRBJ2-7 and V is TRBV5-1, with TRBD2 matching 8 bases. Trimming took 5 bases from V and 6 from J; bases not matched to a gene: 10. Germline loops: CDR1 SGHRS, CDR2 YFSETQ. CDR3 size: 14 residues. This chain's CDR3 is CASSEFSREGEQYF. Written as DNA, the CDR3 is TGCGCCAGCAGTGAATTCTCCCGGGAGGGCGAGCAGTACTTC.

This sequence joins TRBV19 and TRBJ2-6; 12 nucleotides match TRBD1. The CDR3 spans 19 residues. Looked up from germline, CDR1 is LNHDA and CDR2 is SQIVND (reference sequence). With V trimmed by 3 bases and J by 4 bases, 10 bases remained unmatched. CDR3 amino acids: CASSIGPGQGARGANVLTF. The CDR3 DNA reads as TGTGCCAGTAGTATCGGCCCGGGACAGGGGGCGAGGGGGGCCAACGTCCTGACTTTC. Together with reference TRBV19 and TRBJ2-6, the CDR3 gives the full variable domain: DGGITQSPKYLFRKEGQNVTLSCEQNLNHDAMYWYRQDPGQGLRLIYYSQIVNDFQKGDIAEGYSVSREKKESFPLTVTSAQKNPTAFYLCASSIGPGQGARGANVLTFGAGSRLTVL.

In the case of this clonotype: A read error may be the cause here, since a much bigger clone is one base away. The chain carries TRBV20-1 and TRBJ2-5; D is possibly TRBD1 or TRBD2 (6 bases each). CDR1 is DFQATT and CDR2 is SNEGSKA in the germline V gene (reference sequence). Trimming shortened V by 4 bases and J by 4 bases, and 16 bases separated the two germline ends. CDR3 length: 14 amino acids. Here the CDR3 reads CSAKGSRGAETQYF. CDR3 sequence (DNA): TGCAGTGCTAAAGGGTCTAGGGGGGCAGAGACCCAGTACTTC.

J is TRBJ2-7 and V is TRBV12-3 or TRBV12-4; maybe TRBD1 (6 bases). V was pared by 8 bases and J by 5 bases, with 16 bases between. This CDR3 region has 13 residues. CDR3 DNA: TGTGCCAGCGGGGCGCAACAGGGTAACGAGCAGTACTTC. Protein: CASGAQQGNEQYF.

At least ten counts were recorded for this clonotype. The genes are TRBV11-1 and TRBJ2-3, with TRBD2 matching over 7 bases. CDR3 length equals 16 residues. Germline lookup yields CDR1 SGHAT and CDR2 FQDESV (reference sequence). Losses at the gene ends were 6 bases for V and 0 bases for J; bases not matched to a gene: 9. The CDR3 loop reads CASSQVAGASTDTQYF. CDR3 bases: TGTGCCAGCAGTCAAGTGGCGGGAGCCAGCACAGATACGCAGTATTTT.

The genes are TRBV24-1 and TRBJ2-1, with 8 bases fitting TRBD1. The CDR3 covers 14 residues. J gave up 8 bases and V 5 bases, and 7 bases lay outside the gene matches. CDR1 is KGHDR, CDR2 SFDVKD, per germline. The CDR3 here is CATSGPDRGDEQFF. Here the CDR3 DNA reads TGTGCCACCAGTGGTCCTGACAGGGGAGATGAGCAGTTCTTC.

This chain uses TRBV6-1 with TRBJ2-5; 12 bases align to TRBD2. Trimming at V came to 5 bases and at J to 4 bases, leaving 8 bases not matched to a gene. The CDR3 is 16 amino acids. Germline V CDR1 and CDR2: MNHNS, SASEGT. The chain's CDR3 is CASSKLAGGPVETQYF. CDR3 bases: TGTGCCAGCAGTAAGCTAGCGGGAGGGCCGGTAGAGACCCAGTACTTC.

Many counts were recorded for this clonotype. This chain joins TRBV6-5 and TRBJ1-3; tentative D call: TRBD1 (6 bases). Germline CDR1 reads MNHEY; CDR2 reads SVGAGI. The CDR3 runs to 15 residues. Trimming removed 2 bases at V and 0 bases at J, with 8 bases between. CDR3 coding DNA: TGTGCCAGCAGTTACAGGGGGAGCTCTGGAAACACCATATATTTT. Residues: CASSYRGSSGNTIYF.

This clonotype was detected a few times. The CDR3 loop is CSAPLAAPRDTQYF. CDR3 coding DNA: TGCAGTGCTCCACTAGCGGCCCCGCGGGATACGCAGTATTTT. The chain uses TRBV20-1 and TRBJ2-3, with 8 bases that match TRBD2. Germline CDR1 reads DFQATT; CDR2 reads SNEGSKA (reference sequence). The ends lost 5 bases at V and 6 bases at J; junction bases unmatched: 10. The CDR3 covers 14 residues.

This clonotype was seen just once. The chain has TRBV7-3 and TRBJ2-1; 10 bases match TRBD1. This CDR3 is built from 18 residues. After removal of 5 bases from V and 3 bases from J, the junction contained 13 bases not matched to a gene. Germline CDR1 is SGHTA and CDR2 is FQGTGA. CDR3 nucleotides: TGTGCCAGCAGCGCCGGGACAGGGGTAAAGACCAACTACAATGAGCAGTTCTTC. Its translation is CASSAGTGVKTNYNEQFF.

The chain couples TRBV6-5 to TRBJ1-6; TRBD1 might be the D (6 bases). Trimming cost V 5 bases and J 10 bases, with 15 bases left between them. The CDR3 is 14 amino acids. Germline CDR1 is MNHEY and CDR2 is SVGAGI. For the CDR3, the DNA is TGTGCCAGCAGTACCGACAGGTCGCGGTCACCCCTCCACTTT. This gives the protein CASSTDRSRSPLHF.

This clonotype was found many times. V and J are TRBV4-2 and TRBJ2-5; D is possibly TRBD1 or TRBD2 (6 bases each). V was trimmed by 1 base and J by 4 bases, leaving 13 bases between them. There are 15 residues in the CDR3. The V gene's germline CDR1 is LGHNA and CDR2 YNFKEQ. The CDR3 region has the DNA TGTGCCAGCAGCCAAGGGGGGGCGGGACGAGAGACCCAGTACTTC. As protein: CASSQGGAGRETQYF.

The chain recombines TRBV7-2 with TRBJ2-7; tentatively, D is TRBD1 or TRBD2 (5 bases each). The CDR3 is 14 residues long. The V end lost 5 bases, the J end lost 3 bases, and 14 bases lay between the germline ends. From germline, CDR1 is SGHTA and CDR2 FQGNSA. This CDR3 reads CASSPGTIGYEQYF. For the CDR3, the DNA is TGTGCCAGCAGCCCAGGGACCATCGGCTACGAGCAGTACTTC.

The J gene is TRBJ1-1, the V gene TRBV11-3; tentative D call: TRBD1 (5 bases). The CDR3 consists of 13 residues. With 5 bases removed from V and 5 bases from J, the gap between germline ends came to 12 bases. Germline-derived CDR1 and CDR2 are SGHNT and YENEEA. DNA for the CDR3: TGTGCCAGCAGCCCTACGGGGGTAACTGAAGCTTTCTTT. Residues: CASSPTGVTEAFF.

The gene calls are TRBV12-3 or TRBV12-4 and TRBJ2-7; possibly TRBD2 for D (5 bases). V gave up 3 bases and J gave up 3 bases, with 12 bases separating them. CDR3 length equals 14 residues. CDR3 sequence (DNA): TGTGCCAGCAGTTTTGAGGACGGGAACTACGAGCAGTACTTC. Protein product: CASSFEDGNYEQYF.

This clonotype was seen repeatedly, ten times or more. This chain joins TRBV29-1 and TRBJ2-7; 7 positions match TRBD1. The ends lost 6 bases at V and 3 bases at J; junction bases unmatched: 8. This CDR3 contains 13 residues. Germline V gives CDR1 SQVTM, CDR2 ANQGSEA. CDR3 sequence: CSVARDSNYEQYF. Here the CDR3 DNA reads TGCAGCGTGGCCCGGGACAGCAACTACGAGCAGTACTTC.

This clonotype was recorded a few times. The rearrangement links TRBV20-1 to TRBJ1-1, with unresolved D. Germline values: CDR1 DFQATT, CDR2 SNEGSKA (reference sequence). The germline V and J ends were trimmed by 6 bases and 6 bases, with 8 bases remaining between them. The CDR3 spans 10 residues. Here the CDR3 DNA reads TGCAGTGCCGCTGAACCTGAAGCTTTCTTT. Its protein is CSAAEPEAFF.

DNA for the CDR3: TGTGCCAGCAGCCAGACTAGCGGGAGGGCCCGTGAGCAGTTCTTC. Its protein is CASSQTSGRAREQFF. The chain carries TRBV4-2 and TRBJ2-1; TRBD2 aligns across 14 bases. Germline V CDR1 and CDR2: LGHNA, YNFKEQ. The V gene end was trimmed by 3 bases and the J gene end by 9 bases; junction bases not matched to a gene: 4. The CDR3 totals 15 residues.

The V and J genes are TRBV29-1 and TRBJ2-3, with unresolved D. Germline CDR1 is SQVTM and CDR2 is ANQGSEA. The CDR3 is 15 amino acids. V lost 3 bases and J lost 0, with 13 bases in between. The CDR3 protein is CSVDPDRLSTDTQYF. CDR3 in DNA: TGCAGCGTTGATCCCGATCGCCTCAGCACAGATACGCAGTATTTT.

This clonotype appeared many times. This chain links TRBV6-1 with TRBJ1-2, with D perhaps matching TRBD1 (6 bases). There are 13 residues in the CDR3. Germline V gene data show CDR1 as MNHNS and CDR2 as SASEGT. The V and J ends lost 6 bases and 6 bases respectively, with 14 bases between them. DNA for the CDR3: TGTGCCAGCAGACGGGACACCGTCGATGGCTACACCTTC. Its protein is CASRRDTVDGYTF.

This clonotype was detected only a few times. The CDR3 loop is CASRVGTANTGELFF. The CDR3 bases are TGTGCCAGCAGAGTTGGGACCGCGAACACCGGGGAGCTGTTTTTT. J is TRBJ2-2 and V is TRBV14; either TRBD1 or TRBD2 may fit D (5 bases each). The V end was cut by 6 bases, the J end by 0 bases, with 11 bases between. CDR3 length equals 15 residues. Germline CDR1 and CDR2: SGHDN and FVKESK.

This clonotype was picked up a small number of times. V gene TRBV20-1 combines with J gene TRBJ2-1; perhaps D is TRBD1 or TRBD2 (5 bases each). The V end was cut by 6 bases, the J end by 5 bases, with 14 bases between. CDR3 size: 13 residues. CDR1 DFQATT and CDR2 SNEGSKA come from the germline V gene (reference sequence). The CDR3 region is CSALTGGDNEQFF. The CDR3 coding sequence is TGCAGTGCCCTGACTGGGGGAGACAATGAGCAGTTCTTC.

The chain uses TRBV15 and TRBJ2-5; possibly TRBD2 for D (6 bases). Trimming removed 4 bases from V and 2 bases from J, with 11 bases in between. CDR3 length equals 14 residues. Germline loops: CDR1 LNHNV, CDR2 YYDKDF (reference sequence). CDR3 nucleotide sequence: TGTGCCACCAGCACTAGGAGGGGTCAAGAGACCCAGTACTTC. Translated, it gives CATSTRRGQETQYF. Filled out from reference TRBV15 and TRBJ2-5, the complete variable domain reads DAMVIQNPRYQVTQFGKPVTLSCSQTLNHNVMYWYQQKSSQAPKLLFHYYDKDFNNEADTPDNFQSRRPNTSFCFLDIRSPGLGDTAMYLCATSTRRGQETQYFGPGTRLLVL.

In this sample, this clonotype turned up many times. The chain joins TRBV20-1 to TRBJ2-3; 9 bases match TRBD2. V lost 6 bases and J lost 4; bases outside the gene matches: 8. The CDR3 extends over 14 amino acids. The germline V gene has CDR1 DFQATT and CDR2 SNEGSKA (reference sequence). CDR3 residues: CSASKREDSDTQYF. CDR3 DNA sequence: TGCAGTGCCTCCAAGCGGGAGGACTCAGATACGCAGTATTTT.

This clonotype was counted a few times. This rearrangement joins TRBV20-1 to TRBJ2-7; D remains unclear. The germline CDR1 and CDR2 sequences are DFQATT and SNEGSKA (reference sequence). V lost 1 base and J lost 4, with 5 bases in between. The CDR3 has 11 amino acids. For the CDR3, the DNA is TGCAGTGCTAGAGGTGTGTACGAGCAGTACTTC. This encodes CSARGVYEQYF.